The entry below gives a single TCR beta chain sequence along with its context. While infection was still active, Seattle patients were enrolled and then followed longitudinally. These data come from a study of blood T cell repertoires in COVID-19. Study-wide context: PBMCs, B-cell-depleted T cells, or T cells provided the cDNA or gDNA that made up the material.

Measured with immunoSEQ multiplex PCR; TCRdb has only the in-frame clones, and not every one. Counted here are around 260,000 clones, approximately 91% occurring once; the ten biggest clones make up approximately 2%. Trimming cost V 5 bases and J 8 bases; bases outside gene matches: 11. Germline V gene sequence: CDR1 LNHDA, CDR2 SQIVND (reference sequence). This CDR3 has 17 amino acids. The V gene is TRBV19, the J gene TRBJ2-1; 14 nucleotides align to TRBD2. Sequenced material: peripheral blood. This clonotype was sampled from a woman aged 25 to 39 with COVID-19, enrolled during active disease. DNA of the CDR3: TGTGCCAGTAGTCTCGCCCGACTAGCGGGAGGGCGGGATGAGCAGTTCTTC. It specifies CASSLARLAGGRDEQFF.